This T cell receptor beta chain was sequenced during a study of blood T cell repertoires in COVID-19. This clone has more than one count but fewer than ten. Sequencing used immunoSEQ multiplex PCR; TCRdb keeps in-frame clones, though not all of them. The table records about 210,000 clones, around four fifths of them present only once. Germline CDR1 reads SGHAT; CDR2 reads FQNNGV. The CDR3 runs 11 residues. The V gene lost 5 bases and the J gene lost 6 bases, with 6 bases spanning the gap. This TCR derives from a woman between 45 and 65 years old with active or convalescent COVID-19. The specimen sequenced was peripheral blood. The J gene is TRBJ2-3, the V gene TRBV11-2; D is undetermined. CDR3 region: CASSALDTQYF. The CDR3 bases are TGTGCCAGCAGCGCACTTGATACGCAGTATTTT.